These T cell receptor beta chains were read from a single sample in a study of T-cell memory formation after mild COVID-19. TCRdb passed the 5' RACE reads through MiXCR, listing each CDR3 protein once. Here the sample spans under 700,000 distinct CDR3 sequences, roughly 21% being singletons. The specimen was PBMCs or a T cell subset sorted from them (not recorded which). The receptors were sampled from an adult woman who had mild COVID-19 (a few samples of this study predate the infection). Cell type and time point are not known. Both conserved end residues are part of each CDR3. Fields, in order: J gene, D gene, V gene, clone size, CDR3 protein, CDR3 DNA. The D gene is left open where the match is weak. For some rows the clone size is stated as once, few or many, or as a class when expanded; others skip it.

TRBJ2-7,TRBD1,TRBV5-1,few,CASSRLQPDRALPSYEQYF,TGCGCCAGCAGCCGCTTGCAGCCCGACAGGGCCCTTCCATCCTACGAGCAGTACTTC
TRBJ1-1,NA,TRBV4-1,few,CASSQDGGRGNTEAFF,TGCGCCAGCAGCCAAGATGGGGGGAGGGGGAACACTGAAGCTTTCTTT
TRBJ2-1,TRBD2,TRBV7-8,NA,CASFRGGYEQFF,TGTGCCAGCTTCCGGGGGGGATATGAGCAGTTCTTC
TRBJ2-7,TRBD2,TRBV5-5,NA,CASSLSPSGSYEQYF,TGTGCCAGCAGCTTGAGTCCTAGCGGGAGCTACGAGCAGTACTTC
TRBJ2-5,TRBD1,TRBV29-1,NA,CSVANRGRLETQYF,TGCAGCGTCGCCAACAGGGGGCGCTTGGAGACCCAGTACTTC
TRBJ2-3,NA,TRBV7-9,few,CASSSSARSQYF,TGTGCCAGCAGCTCCAGTGCTCGTTCGCAGTATTTT
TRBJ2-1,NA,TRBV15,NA,CATSSGARLGNEQFF,TGTGCCACCAGCAGTGGGGCTCGACTTGGCAATGAGCAGTTCTTC
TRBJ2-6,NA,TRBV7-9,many,CATISGANVLTF,TGTGCCACCATTTCTGGGGCCAACGTCCTGACTTTC
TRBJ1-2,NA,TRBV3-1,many,CASSHRESKRGYTF,TGTGCCAGCAGCCACAGGGAATCGAAAAGAGGCTACACCTTC
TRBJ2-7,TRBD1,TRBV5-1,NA,CASSWTGQGSYEQYF,TGCGCCAGCAGCTGGACGGGACAGGGGTCCTACGAGCAGTACTTC
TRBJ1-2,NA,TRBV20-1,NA,CSAAPARGSYGYTF,TGCAGTGCTGCCCCGGCTAGGGGTAGCTATGGCTACACCTTC
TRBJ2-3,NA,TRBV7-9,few,CASSFGQGYTDTQYF,TGTGCCAGCAGCTTCGGGCAGGGTTACACAGATACGCAGTATTTT
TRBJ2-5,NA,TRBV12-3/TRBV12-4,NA,CASTQLGEEETQYF,TGTGCCAGCACCCAACTAGGGGAGGAAGAGACCCAGTACTTC
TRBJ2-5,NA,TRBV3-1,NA,CASSQDMAASVRTQYF,TGTGCCAGCAGCCAAGATATGGCAGCCTCCGTTAGGACCCAGTACTTC
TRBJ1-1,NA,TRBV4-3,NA,CASSQDLKRPGFF,TGCGCCAGCAGCCAAGACCTCAAGCGCCCGGGATTTTTT
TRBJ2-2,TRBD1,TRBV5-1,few,CASSQINRDRGYYTGELFF,TGCGCCAGCAGCCAGATAAACCGGGACAGGGGGTATTACACCGGGGAGCTGTTTTTT
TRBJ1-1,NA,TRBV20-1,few,CSARVPGVNTEAFF,TGCAGTGCTAGAGTCCCGGGGGTGAACACTGAAGCTTTCTTT
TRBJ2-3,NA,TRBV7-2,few,CASSSISTDTQYF,TGTGCCAGCAGCTCTATTAGCACAGATACGCAGTATTTT
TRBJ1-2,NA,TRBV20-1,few,CSARPQVSYGYTF,TGCAGTGCTAGGCCACAGGTTTCATATGGCTACACCTTC
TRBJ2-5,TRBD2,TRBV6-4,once,CASSDSTGTSGGEETQYF,TGTGCCAGCAGTGACTCGACGGGTACTAGCGGGGGGGAAGAGACCCAGTACTTC
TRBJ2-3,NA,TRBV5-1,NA,CASSLTVPPFPQYF,TGCGCCAGCAGCTTGACCGTCCCCCCCTTTCCGCAGTATTTT
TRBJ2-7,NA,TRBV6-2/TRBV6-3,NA,CASGEGQAYEQYF,TGTGCCAGCGGGGAGGGACAAGCCTACGAGCAGTACTTC
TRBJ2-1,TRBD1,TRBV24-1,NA,CATSDPTGGVYNEQFF,TGTGCCACCAGTGACCCTACAGGGGGCGTCTACAATGAGCAGTTCTTC
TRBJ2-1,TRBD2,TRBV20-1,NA,CSARPPSGGYNEQFF,TGCAGTGCTAGACCTCCTAGCGGGGGCTACAATGAGCAGTTCTTC
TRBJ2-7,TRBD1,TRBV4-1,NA,CASSSGQGRDEQYF,TGCGCCAGCAGCTCCGGACAGGGCCGCGACGAGCAGTACTTC
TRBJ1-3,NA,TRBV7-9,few,CASSSYINSGNTIYF,TGTGCCAGCAGCTCCTACATCAACTCTGGAAACACCATATATTTT
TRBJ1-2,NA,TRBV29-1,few,CSVRGGSFNYGYTF,TGCAGCGTGAGAGGAGGCAGCTTTAACTATGGCTACACCTTC
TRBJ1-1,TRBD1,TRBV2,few,CASSAGTGTTFF,TGTGCCAGCAGTGCCGGGACAGGGACTACTTTCTTT
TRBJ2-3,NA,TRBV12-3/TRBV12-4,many,CASSLRGMGLHRDTQYF,TGTGCCAGCAGTTTAAGAGGTATGGGACTTCATCGGGATACGCAGTATTTT
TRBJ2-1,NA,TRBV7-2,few,CASGRTVLYEQFF,TGTGCCAGCGGGAGGACGGTTCTGTATGAGCAGTTCTTC
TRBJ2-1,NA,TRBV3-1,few,CASSPPRDNEQFF,TGTGCCAGCAGCCCCCCTCGGGACAATGAGCAGTTCTTC
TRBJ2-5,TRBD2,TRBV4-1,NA,CSSSQDALAGGQETQYF,TGCTCCAGCAGCCAAGACGCCCTAGCGGGGGGACAAGAGACCCAGTACTTC
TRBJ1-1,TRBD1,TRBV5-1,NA,CASSSGQGDGLHTEAFF,TGCGCCAGCAGCTCGGGACAGGGGGACGGTTTGCATACTGAAGCTTTCTTT
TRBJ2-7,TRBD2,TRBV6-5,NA,CASNSPGAGGEQYF,TGTGCCAGCAACTCACCCGGGGCGGGGGGCGAGCAGTACTTC
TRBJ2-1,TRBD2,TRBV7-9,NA,CASSPSLAEANEQFF,TGTGCCAGCAGCCCGAGCCTAGCGGAGGCCAATGAGCAGTTCTTC